This T cell receptor beta chain was observed in a study of blood T cell repertoires in COVID-19. Germline V gives CDR1 SGHNT, CDR2 YYREEE (reference sequence). The ends were cut back, 0 bases at V and 4 bases at J, with 10 bases in the middle. This CDR3 comprises 14 residues. Sequencing was performed with immunoSEQ multiplex PCR; in TCRdb, only in-frame clones are kept and a portion is missing. The table records around 83,000 clones, 86% of them present only once. The sample comprised peripheral blood. V is TRBV5-4 and J is TRBJ2-5; maybe TRBD1 (5 bases). The TCR sequence derives from a man aged 50 or older with active or convalescent COVID-19. The DNA for the CDR3 is TGTGCCAGCAGCTTGGCCGGCAGGGCAGAGACCCAGTACTTC. As protein: CASSLAGRAETQYF.